These 23 T cell receptor beta chains share one sample of origin, sequenced in a study of T-cell memory formation after mild COVID-19. TCRdb processed the 5' RACE reads anew with MiXCR; each CDR3 protein has one entry. The sample lists approximately 560,000 distinct CDR3 sequences; approximately 15% were seen once. The sample taken for sequencing was PBMCs or a T cell subset sorted from them (not recorded which). The receptors derive from an adult woman who had mild COVID-19 (a few samples of this study predate the infection). Cell type and time point are not known.

J is TRBJ2-3 and V is TRBV12-3 or TRBV12-4; D is ambiguous. The CDR3 runs to 14 residues. Trimming took 6 bases from V and 4 from J, leaving 14 bases between them. The CDR3 nucleotides are TGTGCCAGCAGCCCGATGAACCGAGCAGATACGCAGTATTTT. It translates to CASSPMNRADTQYF.

This clonotype was recorded a few times. The chain combines TRBV3-1 with TRBJ2-7; 12 bases map to TRBD2. V dropped 4 bases and J dropped 5; count of bases not matched to a gene: 6. The CDR3 is 15 residues long. Germline V CDR1 and CDR2: LGHDT, YNNKEL (reference sequence). The CDR3 spells CASSPSGGAGDEQYF. The CDR3 DNA is TGTGCCAGCAGCCCTAGCGGGGGGGCCGGGGACGAGCAGTACTTC.

This clonotype was found a few times. This chain uses TRBV7-2 with TRBJ1-2; possible D gene TRBD1, 5 bases. This CDR3 has 16 amino acids. V was trimmed by 2 bases and J by 6 bases, leaving 19 bases between them. The V gene's germline CDR1 is SGHTA and CDR2 FQGNSA. The CDR3 sequence: CASSLNPQGTRDGYTF. The CDR3 DNA is TGTGCCAGCAGCTTAAACCCTCAGGGAACCCGGGATGGCTACACCTTC.

In its sample, this clonotype was seen a few times. The CDR3 DNA reads TGCGCCAGCAGCAAGGACAGTGTGCGGACATACAATGAGCAGTTCTTC. Its translation: CASSKDSVRTYNEQFF. V usage is TRBV5-1 and J usage is TRBJ2-1; D may be TRBD1 (6 bases). The CDR3 extends over 16 amino acids. In germline, CDR1 is SGHRS, CDR2 YFSETQ. The V and J ends lost 4 bases and 4 bases respectively, with 18 bases between them.

The rearrangement links TRBV12-3 or TRBV12-4 to TRBJ1-3; D is possibly TRBD1 (5 bases). V lost 7 bases to trimming and J lost 2 bases, with 12 bases between them. The CDR3 contains 14 residues. The CDR3 loop is CASTLEGTGNTIYF. CDR3 nucleotide sequence: TGTGCCAGCACCCTAGAGGGGACTGGAAACACCATATATTTT.

This clonotype was counted a few times. This chain joins TRBV28 and TRBJ1-5, with D possibly being TRBD1 (5 bases). V gave up 3 bases and J gave up 7 bases, with 13 bases separating them. The CDR3 has 14 amino acids. Germline lookup yields CDR1 MDHEN and CDR2 SYDVKM. As DNA, the CDR3 is TGTGCCAGCAGTTTTGCGGGGGGAGGGCAGCCCCAGCATTTT. Its protein product is CASSFAGGGQPQHF.

The chain combines TRBV25-1 with TRBJ1-1; no definite D call. CDR1 is MGHDK, CDR2 SYGVNS, per germline. The CDR3 extends over 14 amino acids. V was shortened by 3 bases and J by 0 bases, with 8 bases between the two germline ends. The CDR3: CASSDLRVNTEAFF. DNA for the CDR3: TGTGCCAGCAGTGACCTTCGCGTGAACACTGAAGCTTTCTTT.

This clonotype was seen many times. V and J are TRBV6-5 and TRBJ2-3, with D tentatively TRBD2 (6 bases). CDR1 is MNHEY, CDR2 SVGAGI, per germline. Trimming shortened V by 1 base and J by 4 bases, and 9 bases separated the two germline ends. CDR3 size: 14 residues. The CDR3 DNA is TGTGCCAGCAGTTACTTGTCTAGCGCAGATACGCAGTATTTT. Translation gives CASSYLSSADTQYF.

This clonotype was counted a few times. The V gene is TRBV2, the J gene TRBJ1-2, with D maybe TRBD1 (5 bases). Germline V gives CDR1 SNHLY, CDR2 FYNNEI. V gave up 2 bases and J gave up 5 bases, with 12 bases separating them. This CDR3 spans 14 amino acids. CDR3 coding DNA: TGTGCCAGCAGTGAATCAAGACAGCAATATGGCTACACCTTC. It specifies CASSESRQQYGYTF.

The genes are TRBV5-4 and TRBJ2-7, with 7 positions matching TRBD1. With 3 bases clipped from V and 2 bases from J, the junction kept 11 bases outside the gene matches. Germline V gives CDR1 SGHNT, CDR2 YYREEE (reference sequence). CDR3 length: 16 amino acids. CDR3 region: CASSSSPGQYTYEQYF. In nucleotides, the CDR3 is TGTGCCAGCAGCTCCTCCCCGGGACAGTACACCTACGAGCAGTACTTC.

The table lists this clonotype with many counts. The chain carries TRBV20-1 and TRBJ1-2, with D possibly matching TRBD1 (6 bases). This CDR3 has 11 amino acids. The germline CDR1 and CDR2 sequences are DFQATT and SNEGSKA (reference sequence). The V end lost 0 bases, the J end lost 14 bases, and 13 bases lay between the germline ends. The CDR3 spells CSARDDRLITF. CDR3 nucleotide sequence: TGCAGTGCTAGAGATGACAGGTTAATAACCTTC.

This clonotype was counted a few times. This chain joins TRBV11-2 and TRBJ2-1; no clear D gene. Looked up from germline, CDR1 is SGHAT and CDR2 is FQNNGV. Between the trimmed V and J ends, which lost 3 bases and 9 bases, there was a span of 15 bases. The length of the CDR3 is 14 residues. CDR3: CASSFLSAVREQFF. The CDR3, as DNA: TGTGCCAGCAGCTTTCTATCTGCAGTACGTGAGCAGTTCTTC.

This chain connects TRBV6-1 to TRBJ2-4; 9 nucleotides agree with TRBD1. The length of the CDR3 is 15 residues. Per the germline V gene, CDR1 is MNHNS and CDR2 is SASEGT. V trimming: 1 base; J trimming: 7 bases; junction bases outside the gene matches: 5. The CDR3 DNA reads as TGTGCCAGCAGTGAAGAACAGGGGGCATGGAACATTCAGTACTTC. Translating it yields CASSEEQGAWNIQYF.

This clonotype has only a few counts. The chain uses TRBV4-2 and TRBJ1-1; no firm D call. Germline V gene lookup returns CDR1 LGHNA and CDR2 YNFKEQ. V was pared by 4 bases and J by 1 base, with 16 bases between. This CDR3 is built from 16 residues. In DNA form, the CDR3 reads TGTGCCAGCAGCCGAGACGAAGGTGTCAGGAACACTGAAGCTTTCTTT. It is translated as CASSRDEGVRNTEAFF.

CDR3 residues: CATSDFVSGANVLTF. The CDR3 region has the DNA TGTGCCACCAGTGATTTCGTCTCTGGGGCCAACGTCCTGACTTTC. The rearrangement joins TRBV24-1 to TRBJ2-6; D is uncertain. V dropped 1 base and J dropped 0 bases, with 3 bases sitting between them. Germline CDR1 reads KGHDR; CDR2 reads SFDVKD. The CDR3 runs 15 residues.

V is TRBV12-3 or TRBV12-4 and J is TRBJ1-2; possible D gene TRBD1, 5 bases. The CDR3 sequence is 13 residues long. V lost 7 bases to trimming and J lost 8 bases, with 17 bases between them. CDR3 coding DNA: TGTGCCAGCACCCGGAGACAGTCAAGCGGCTACACCTTC. Encoded protein: CASTRRQSSGYTF.

This sequence joins TRBV7-8 and TRBJ1-5; D remains ambiguous. CDR1 and CDR2 from the germline V gene are SGHVS and FQNEAQ. The CDR3 extends over 14 amino acids. Trimming removed 6 bases from V and 2 bases from J, with 11 bases in between. DNA for the CDR3: TGTGCCAGCAGGGAGGAGGGTGGCAATCAGCCCCAGCATTTT. Translating gives CASREEGGNQPQHF.

The V and J genes are TRBV7-9 and TRBJ2-1, with D tentatively TRBD2 (5 bases). Germline loops: CDR1 SEHNR, CDR2 FQNEAQ (reference sequence). The CDR3 extends over 14 amino acids. V was pared by 4 bases and J by 8 bases, with 15 bases between. The CDR3 DNA reads as TGTGCCAGCAGCTCACGTTTCGGGGTCCATGAGCAGTTCTTC. Its protein is CASSSRFGVHEQFF.

This clonotype was counted a few times. This chain connects TRBV3-1 to TRBJ1-2; D not certain. V lost 1 base and J lost 4, with 7 bases in between. Germline assignment: CDR1 LGHDT and CDR2 YNNKEL (reference sequence). The CDR3 has 13 amino acids. The CDR3 sequence: CASSQGSLYGYTF. The CDR3 DNA is TGTGCCAGCAGCCAAGGCAGCCTCTATGGCTACACCTTC.

This clonotype has a handful of counts. This rearrangement joins TRBV4-3 to TRBJ1-1; 8 bases map to TRBD1. V shed 1 base, J shed 3 bases, and the junction held 7 bases outside the gene matches. Germline V gene sequence: CDR1 LGHNA, CDR2 YSLEER. The CDR3 is made up of 16 amino acids. The CDR3 region has the DNA TGCGCCAGCAGCCAAGGGAACCAGGGGGCGGACACTGAAGCTTTCTTT. Translated, it gives CASSQGNQGADTEAFF.

This sequence joins TRBV15 and TRBJ2-3, with 7 bases identical to TRBD2. The CDR3 has 16 amino acids. After removal of 1 base from V and 1 base from J, the junction contained 5 bases not matched to a gene. Germline lookup yields CDR1 LNHNV and CDR2 YYDKDF (reference sequence). The CDR3 sequence is CATSRAGGGGTDTQYF. In nucleotides, the CDR3 is TGTGCCACCAGCAGAGCTGGGGGGGGAGGCACAGATACGCAGTATTTT. Full variable domain (missing parts from reference TRBV15 and TRBJ2-3): DAMVIQNPRYQVTQFGKPVTLSCSQTLNHNVMYWYQQKSSQAPKLLFHYYDKDFNNEADTPDNFQSRRPNTSFCFLDIRSPGLGDTAMYLCATSRAGGGGTDTQYFGPGTRLTVL.

This clonotype was picked up a small number of times. V gene TRBV7-3 combines with J gene TRBJ2-2; 16 nucleotides align to TRBD2. The V and J ends lost 5 bases and 4 bases, in that order; junction bases with no gene match: 10. CDR1 SGHTA and CDR2 FQGTGA come from the germline V gene. CDR3 size: 19 residues. The CDR3 spells CASSPQGLAGGPSTGELFF. CDR3 DNA sequence: TGTGCCAGCAGCCCCCAGGGACTAGCGGGAGGGCCGAGCACCGGGGAGCTGTTTTTT.

The table lists this clonotype with a few counts. The J gene is TRBJ2-1, the V gene TRBV4-3; TRBD2 agrees at 9 bases. After removal of 1 base from V and 16 bases from J, the junction contained 2 bases not matched to a gene. The CDR3 is made up of 11 amino acids. The germline CDR1 and CDR2 sequences are LGHNA and YSLEER. CDR3 region: CASSQGTSVFF. The CDR3 DNA reads TGCGCCAGCAGCCAAGGGACTAGCGTCTTCTTC.